This T cell receptor beta chain derives from a study of CD8+ T cells in alopecia areata. Study conclusions and caveats: An increase in clonality over normal scalp was evident in lesional scalp, especially alopecia totalis/universalis.

About this clone itself: Its matching antigen is unknown.

Extracted RNA was reverse transcribed into cDNA, the sequencing template. TCRdb keeps only in-frame clones here, not all; method: immunoSEQ multiplex PCR. Here the sample spans 120,000 or so clones, 45% to 50% being singletons. Obtained from alopecia areata patients were lesional scalp punch biopsies along with peripheral blood. The CDR3 totals 12 residues. Germline assignment: CDR1 SQVTM and CDR2 ANQGSEA. With 3 bases removed from V and 4 bases from J, the gap between germline ends came to 9 bases. V and J are TRBV29-1 and TRBJ1-1, with D maybe TRBD1 (5 bases). The TCR comes from a human donor with alopecia areata. Source material: NKG2D-low CD8+ T cells sorted from blood. CDR3 nucleotide sequence: TGCAGCGTTGACCCCGGGGCCACTGAAGCTTTCTTT. This translates into CSVDPGATEAFF.